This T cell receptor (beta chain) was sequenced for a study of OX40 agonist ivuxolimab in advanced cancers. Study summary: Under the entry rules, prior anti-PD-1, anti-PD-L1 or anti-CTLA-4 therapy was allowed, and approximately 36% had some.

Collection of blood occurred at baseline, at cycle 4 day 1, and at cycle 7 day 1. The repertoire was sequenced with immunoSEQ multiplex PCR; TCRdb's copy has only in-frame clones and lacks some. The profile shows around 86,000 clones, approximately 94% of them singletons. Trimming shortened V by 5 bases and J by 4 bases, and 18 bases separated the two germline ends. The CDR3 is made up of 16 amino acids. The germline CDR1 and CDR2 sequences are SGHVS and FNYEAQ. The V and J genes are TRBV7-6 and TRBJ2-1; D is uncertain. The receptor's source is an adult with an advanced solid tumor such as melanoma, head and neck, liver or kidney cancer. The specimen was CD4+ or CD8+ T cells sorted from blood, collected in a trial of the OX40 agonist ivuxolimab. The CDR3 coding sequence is TGTGCCAGCAGCCCCCTAAAGACCGGAATATACAATGAGCAGTTCTTC. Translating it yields CASSPLKTGIYNEQFF.